This TCR beta chain appears in the sequencing data of a study of naive and memory T cell subsets. Four PCR rounds used nested alpha and beta constant region primers plus the SP2 primer. MiXCR, applied by TCRdb to the UMI-ligation and nested PCR reads, yields one record per CDR3 protein. The sample yields fewer than 30,000 distinct CDR3 sequences, roughly 5.2% seen once. The CDR3 spans 13 residues. CDR1 and CDR2 from the germline V gene are DFQATT and SNEGSKA (reference sequence). With 3 bases removed from V and 1 base from J, the gap between germline ends came to 9 bases. TCR cDNA received a 3' ligated oligonucleotide that carried a UMI. Whole-blood samples were 2.5 to 3 ml of peripheral blood from healthy adult volunteers. This clonotype was seen repeatedly, ten times or more.

Sequenced input: blood. The chain has TRBV20-1 and TRBJ2-5; no firm D call. This receptor was identified in an adult in good health. The CDR3 loop reads CSASRTIQETQYF. Here the CDR3 DNA reads TGCAGTGCTAGTAGAACTATCCAAGAGACCCAGTACTTC.